One and the same sample provided the 11 T cell receptor beta chains below, sequenced in a study of radiation and T cells in renal cell carcinoma. Sequenced by immunoSEQ multiplex PCR; TCRdb stores in-frame clones only, minus some. The sample includes 150,000 or so clones, around 90% of them seen just once. Time point denoted: baseline pretreatment blood. Treatment in this sample: 15 Gy SBRT to primary tumor, nephrectomy 4 weeks later. Sequenced material: blood, taken from a patient whose treatment included radiotherapy and nephrectomy. The source of these receptors is a woman aged 70-85 years with renal cell carcinoma.

This chain uses TRBV27 with TRBJ1-6; D perhaps matches TRBD1 (5 bases). The CDR3 is 17 residues long. Germline V gene data show CDR1 as MNHEY and CDR2 as SMNVEV (reference sequence). Trimming removed 7 bases from V and 10 bases from J, with 26 bases in between. The CDR3 DNA is TGTGCCAGCACCCCACTCTTCGGGGGGGTTCGCGACTCACCCCTCCACTTT. Encoded protein: CASTPLFGGVRDSPLHF.

A single count supports this clone. The chain recombines TRBV6-5 with TRBJ2-7, with TRBD2 as a possible D gene (6 bases). With 2 bases removed from V and 0 bases from J, the gap between germline ends came to 11 bases. This CDR3 region has 15 residues. Looked up from germline, CDR1 is MNHEY and CDR2 is SVGAGI. CDR3 nucleotides: TGTGCCAGCAGTTACGAAGCCGGGGGCTCCTACGAGCAGTACTTC. Protein sequence: CASSYEAGGSYEQYF.

The rearrangement uses TRBV30 and TRBJ1-2, with no clear D. Between the trimmed V and J ends, which lost 3 bases and 1 base, there was a span of 6 bases. The length of the CDR3 is 12 residues. In germline, CDR1 is GTSNPN, CDR2 SVGIG (reference sequence). The CDR3 region has the DNA TGTGCCTGGAGACGGAGTAACTATGGCTACACCTTC. This gives the protein CAWRRSNYGYTF.

Of note for this clone: Within the sample, other DNA sequences also encode this same CDR3. This chain links TRBV18 with TRBJ2-5; possible D gene TRBD1, 5 bases. The CDR3 has 12 residues. Per the germline V gene, CDR1 is KGHSH and CDR2 is LQKENI. The germline V and J ends were trimmed by 3 bases and 3 bases, with 5 bases remaining between them. CDR3 sequence (DNA): TGTGCCAGCTCACCGACAGAAGAGACCCAGTACTTC. Its translation: CASSPTEETQYF.

V is TRBV5-1 and J is TRBJ2-7, with D tentatively TRBD1 (6 bases). V lost 2 bases and J 4 bases, leaving 13 bases between the germline ends. Per germline, CDR1 SGHRS and CDR2 YFSETQ. CDR3 length equals 14 residues. The CDR3 DNA reads TGCGCCAGCAGCTTAGAGAGGGGGATATACGAGCAGTACTTC. As protein: CASSLERGIYEQYF.

The rearrangement links TRBV15 to TRBJ1-3; D gene uncertain. Germline V CDR1 and CDR2: LNHNV, YYDKDF (reference sequence). The V gene lost 1 base and the J gene lost 0 bases, with 10 bases spanning the gap. The CDR3 extends over 16 amino acids. The DNA for the CDR3 is TGTGCCACCAGCAGAGGGATGGCCTACTCTGGAAACACCATATATTTT. Protein: CATSRGMAYSGNTIYF.

In DNA form, the CDR3 reads TGTGCCAGCAGCCTAGGACAGGGCGGCAATCAGCCCCAGCATTTT. Its protein product is CASSLGQGGNQPQHF. The chain has TRBV27 and TRBJ1-5; 8 positions agree with TRBD1. The V and J ends lost 6 bases and 2 bases, in that order; junction bases with no gene match: 6. This CDR3 comprises 15 residues. Germline V gene sequence: CDR1 MNHEY, CDR2 SMNVEV (reference sequence).

This chain links TRBV5-4 with TRBJ1-4; the match to TRBD1 covers 10 bases. With 0 bases clipped from V and 8 bases from J, the junction kept 4 bases outside the gene matches. Germline V lookup: CDR1 SGHNT, CDR2 YYREEE (reference sequence). The CDR3 length is 15 residues. The CDR3 DNA sequence: TGTGCCAGCAGCTTGGATGGGACAGGGGTCGAAAAACTGTTTTTT. It translates to CASSLDGTGVEKLFF.

This chain connects TRBV10-1 to TRBJ1-6, with a tentative D call TRBD1 (6 bases). The CDR3 has 14 residues. Germline loops: CDR1 WNHNN, CDR2 SYGVQD (reference sequence). V was shortened by 7 bases and J by 5 bases, with 12 bases between the two germline ends. CDR3 sequence reads: CASTATGHNSPLHF. CDR3 nucleotides: TGCGCCAGCACTGCGACAGGTCATAATTCACCCCTCCACTTT.

V and J are TRBV19 and TRBJ2-3, with TRBD2 as a possible D gene (6 bases). Trimming took 4 bases from V and 3 from J, leaving 11 bases between them. The CDR3 has 14 amino acids. Germline V gene sequence: CDR1 LNHDA, CDR2 SQIVND (reference sequence). The CDR3 is CASSRRGRTDTQYF. CDR3 DNA sequence: TGTGCCAGTAGTAGGCGGGGTCGTACAGATACGCAGTATTTT.

This CDR3 reads CASSSNPGLTPEETQYF. DNA of the CDR3: TGTGCCAGCAGCTCGAACCCGGGACTCACCCCAGAGGAGACCCAGTACTTC. The V call is TRBV5-5, the J call TRBJ2-5; TRBD2 is a possible D gene (6 bases). V shed 3 bases and J shed 5 bases, with 23 bases lying between them. The CDR3 is made up of 17 amino acids. Germline lookup yields CDR1 SGHKS and CDR2 YYEKEE (reference sequence). Full variable domain (rest looked up from reference TRBV5-5 and TRBJ2-5): DAGVTQSPTHLIKTRGQQVTLRCSPISGHKSVSWYQQVLGQGPQFIFQYYEKEERGRGNFPDRFSARQFPNYSSELNVNALLLGDSALYLCASSSNPGLTPEETQYFGPGTRLLVL.